These 14 T cell receptor beta chains came from one sample sequenced in a study of T-cell reconstitution after alpha-beta-depleted transplantation in children. TCRbeta library preparation incorporated unique molecular identifiers. TCRdb re-called the PCR reads through MiXCR, storing one row per CDR3 protein. The sample consists of around 16,000 distinct CDR3 sequences, less than 9.5% of them appearing once. This specimen was PBMCs, mostly from graft donor cells, taken 60 days after TCRalphabeta/CD19-depleted stem cell transplant. These TCRs come from a boy in the first two years of life who had a stem cell transplant for Wiskott-Aldrich syndrome, so the T cells may come from the graft donor.

V and J are TRBV20-1 and TRBJ2-3; weak D call: TRBD1 (6 bases). V dropped 0 bases and J dropped 1 base, with 11 bases sitting between them. The CDR3 is made up of 15 amino acids. The V gene's germline CDR1 is DFQATT and CDR2 SNEGSKA (reference sequence). The CDR3 DNA is TGCAGTGCTAGAGAGGCTCGGACAGGCACAGATACGCAGTATTTT. Translating it yields CSAREARTGTDTQYF.

Ten or more counts support this clonotype. The V call is TRBV20-1, the J call TRBJ2-7; 7 nucleotides align to TRBD2. The V gene's germline CDR1 is DFQATT and CDR2 SNEGSKA (reference sequence). The CDR3 sequence is 13 residues long. Trimming removed 5 bases from V and 0 bases from J; junction bases left unmatched: 4. The CDR3 reads CSAGRGSSYEQYF. Here the CDR3 DNA reads TGCAGTGCTGGGCGGGGGAGCTCCTACGAGCAGTACTTC.

This clonotype was counted between two and nine times. The chain uses TRBV4-1 and TRBJ2-3; D not certain. CDR1 is MGHRA, CDR2 YSYEKL, per germline. The CDR3 is made up of 13 amino acids. V dropped 1 base and J dropped 4 bases, with 6 bases sitting between them. The CDR3 DNA is TGCGCCAGCAGCCAAGGCTGTTCAGATACGCAGTATTTT. Its translation: CASSQGCSDTQYF.

This clonotype was counted many times. The chain combines TRBV7-9 with TRBJ2-7; TRBD2 agrees at 8 bases. J was trimmed by 7 bases and V by 5 bases; bases with no gene match: 13. CDR1 is SEHNR, CDR2 FQNEAQ, per germline (reference sequence). This CDR3 region has 15 residues. The CDR3 protein is CASSPRRAGAREQYF. The CDR3 DNA reads TGTGCCAGCAGCCCGAGACGAGCGGGAGCGCGGGAGCAGTACTTC.

This chain joins TRBV10-3 and TRBJ1-6; 7 bases match TRBD1. The CDR3 has 15 residues. From germline, CDR1 is ENHRY and CDR2 SYGVKD. The V gene end was trimmed by 1 base and the J gene end by 7 bases; junction bases not matched to a gene: 4. The CDR3 nucleotides read TGTGCCATCAGTGAGTTGGACAGGACGAATTCACCCCTCCACTTT. This encodes CAISELDRTNSPLHF.

This clonotype was picked up many times. J is TRBJ2-7 and V is TRBV12-3 or TRBV12-4; D is ambiguous. This CDR3 has 13 amino acids. The V gene lost 2 bases and the J gene lost 2 bases, with 7 bases spanning the gap. DNA for the CDR3: TGTGCCAGCAGTTTATCCGGCACCTACGAGCAGTACTTC. As protein: CASSLSGTYEQYF.

This clonotype was observed at least ten times. This chain links TRBV29-1 with TRBJ1-3, with D possibly TRBD1 on 5 matching bases. V gave up 6 bases and J gave up 2 bases, with 17 bases separating them. Germline loops: CDR1 SQVTM, CDR2 ANQGSEA. CDR3 length: 15 residues. The CDR3 sequence: CSVLDLTGTGNTIYF. The CDR3, as DNA: TGCAGCGTCCTCGACCTTACAGGAACTGGAAACACCATATATTTT.

This clonotype was detected ten times or more. V gene TRBV20-1 combines with J gene TRBJ1-2; D unclear. V lost 0 bases and J lost 4, with 12 bases in between. CDR1 is DFQATT and CDR2 is SNEGSKA in the germline V gene (reference sequence). This CDR3 contains 14 residues. CDR3 bases: TGCAGTGCTAGAGAGGCGGGCAGCCTCTATGGCTACACCTTC. Residues: CSAREAGSLYGYTF.

V and J are TRBV12-3 or TRBV12-4 and TRBJ1-3, with D unclear. The length of the CDR3 is 15 residues. The ends were cut back, 3 bases at V and 0 bases at J, with 9 bases in the middle. The CDR3 sequence is CASSLTGTSGNTIYF. The CDR3 coding sequence is TGTGCCAGCAGTTTGACCGGCACCTCTGGAAACACCATATATTTT.

This clonotype came up a few times. The V and J genes are TRBV5-1 and TRBJ1-1; D ambiguous. V shed 1 base and J shed 3 bases, with 10 bases lying between them. The CDR3 has 14 amino acids. CDR1 SGHRS and CDR2 YFSETQ come from the germline V gene. The DNA for the CDR3 is TGCGCCAGCAGCTTGACGGGATCGGACACTGAAGCTTTCTTT. Amino acids: CASSLTGSDTEAFF.

This clonotype is labeled as medium-sized. This chain links TRBV28 with TRBJ2-1; D is tentatively TRBD1 or TRBD2 (6 bases each). CDR1 is MDHEN and CDR2 is SYDVKM in the germline V gene. V was trimmed by 6 bases and J by 4 bases, leaving 13 bases between them. This CDR3 has 14 amino acids. The DNA for the CDR3 is TGTGCCAGCAGCCCTGGCGGGACATACAATGAGCAGTTCTTC. Amino acid sequence: CASSPGGTYNEQFF.

CDR3 coding DNA: TGCAGTGCTCCTTTGACTAGCGGGGCCTGGGGGACCCAGTACTTC. The encoded protein is CSAPLTSGAWGTQYF. The chain couples TRBV20-1 to TRBJ2-5; 11 bases agree with TRBD2. The length of the CDR3 is 15 residues. The germline CDR1 and CDR2 sequences are DFQATT and SNEGSKA (reference sequence). V gave up 5 bases and J gave up 7 bases; unmatched junction bases: 12.

This chain links TRBV7-2 with TRBJ2-7; D call uncertain. Germline V CDR1 and CDR2: SGHTA, FQGNSA. Deletions cut 4 bases from V and 2 bases from J, with 6 bases between. The CDR3 contains 12 residues. The CDR3 loop is CASSSTTYEQYF. Here the CDR3 DNA reads TGTGCCAGCAGCTCGACAACCTACGAGCAGTACTTC.

This clonotype was detected many times. V gene TRBV5-1 combines with J gene TRBJ2-1; 10 bases align to TRBD2. With V trimmed by 4 bases and J by 8 bases, 18 bases remained unmatched. CDR1 is SGHRS, CDR2 YFSETQ, per germline. The CDR3 has 18 residues. The CDR3 reads CASSPWWGTLAGDHEQFF. CDR3 nucleotide sequence: TGCGCCAGCAGCCCGTGGTGGGGCACTCTAGCGGGAGACCATGAGCAGTTCTTC.